This T cell receptor (beta chain) is from a study of tumor-infiltrating lymphocytes in primary liver carcinoma (dated by TCRdb to 2016 to 2017). Study-level background: Between November 2015 and early 2016, about 5 patients in China with histopathologically diagnosed primary liver carcinoma had their tumors surgically resected. The five patients, three men and two women aged 30 to 69 years, had hepatocellular carcinoma (four) or combined HCC and intrahepatic cholangiocarcinoma (one). The five patients had tumors of stage T1-T3 N0M0, with maximum diameters ranging from roughly 4 to 11 cm. Samples yielded roughly 3.65 to 7.13 million productive TCRbeta reads; read depth did not differ significantly between tissue types. The study combined TCRbeta repertoire sequencing, expression microarrays and whole-exome sequencing across five regions of each liver tumor, with adjacent normal tissue and blood. TCRbeta repertoire sequencing covered some 35 specimens from 5 patients: roughly 25 tumor regions, 5 adjacent noncancerous liver tissues and 5 peripheral blood samples. High reproducibility was observed for the technical replicate repertoires, with mean shared-clone rates approximately 0.92 and correlation coefficients above 0.95.

Counted from cysteine to phenylalanine, this CDR3 has 15 amino acids. The kept DNA is CDR3 alone, 45 bases in frame from the first base. CDR1 and CDR2 are read off the germline V gene (reference sequence) as SEHNR and FQNEAQ. V trim: 5 bases; J trim: 5 bases; unmatched bases: 11. Results the study describes overall, beyond this receptor: Comparison of CD4+ and CD8+ T cell repertoires was precluded by the use of bulk unsorted samples. Because sequencing covered only the TCR beta chain and unpaired alpha chains were not captured, true repertoire diversity is likely underestimated. A significantly larger repertoire fraction was made up by the top 250 clones in tumors than in blood (p = 0.039). Pairs of tumor regions showed greater repertoire overlap (mean about 36%) than tumor-adjacent pairs (around 17%) or tumor-blood pairs (around 15%), which is consistent with antigen-driven expansion. Only a few patients were included in the study, and the authors note that the findings should be validated in a larger study.

Using a constant-region primer and ProtoScript II reverse transcriptase, TCRbeta-specific cDNA was reverse-transcribed from approximately 0.55 ug total RNA. Construction of the TCRbeta libraries relied on three nested rounds of multiplex PCR, following a slightly modified ARM-PCR procedure. Multiplex TRBV1-TRBV30 forward primers and a Cbeta reverse primer were used in the first two PCR rounds, each of which was run for approximately 9 cycles. A final 25-cycle PCR with Deep VentR polymerase added sample barcodes and Illumina adapters. Before sequencing, amplicons between 200 and 500 bp were purified from gel using a QIAquick gel extraction kit. TCRbeta amplicons were sequenced on an Illumina HiSeq 2500 with 250-bp paired-end reads. The paper's data handling went like this. Quality trimming of reads was performed with Trimmomatic v0.33, and paired reads were merged with FLASH v1.2.11 so that full CDR3 sequences could be recovered. V, D and J germline segments were assigned to the rearranged TCRbeta sequences by MiGEC v1.2.1b. Clonotype statistics, along with Shannon-Wiener diversity indices, were calculated using VDJtools v1.0.0. Except for diversity analysis, only each sample's 250 most abundant clonotypes were used in subsequent analyses to reduce sampling bias. Clones were called with MiXCR by TCRdb after fastp trimmed the public reads at Q25, and only in-frame beta chains were retained. Entries are consolidated by CDR3 protein sequence, retaining the most common genes and DNA. The V and J calls follow TCRdb's processing rather than the paper's. The sample table contains approximately 330,000 distinct CDR3 sequences; only one count was recorded for less than 65% of them. Of the sample, under 8% is held by the ten largest clones.

This clonotype was seen ten or more times. Its antigen remains unidentified. No base quality information exists; no much larger clone differs at one position. Blood RNA was extracted from unsorted whole blood using TRIzol reagent, and germline DNA was obtained with the DNeasy Blood & Tissue kit. At the time of sampling, the patients had chronic HBV infection and had not received any treatment. Before surgery, roughly 4 milliliters of peripheral blood were collected into K2EDTA tubes. This sequence uses TRBV7-9 and TRBJ2-5, with 7 middle bases fitting TRBD1. This clonotype was sampled from a middle-aged man with primary liver carcinoma and hepatitis B virus infection. The specimen sequenced was peripheral blood. The nucleotide sequence is given as TGTGCCAGCAGCCTGGACAGGACGACCTGGGAGACCCAGTACTTC. This encodes CASSLDRTTWETQYF.